This T cell receptor (beta chain) was sequenced for a study of cytomegalovirus exposure and HLA in healthy donors. Unmatched junction bases numbered 12, after V lost 7 bases and J lost 2 bases. The CDR3 sequence is 17 residues long. CDR1 and CDR2 from the germline V gene are SGHRS and YFSETQ. PCR employed 60 Vbeta and 13 Jbeta primers. The method was immunoSEQ multiplex PCR; TCRdb's version includes in-frame clones alone and lacks a portion of them. Among some 150,000 clones listed, roughly three quarters were seen once. A single count supports this clone. Sequenced material: PBMCs. The clonotype was recovered from a woman aged 45-65 years in good health and CMV-seronegative. The rearrangement links TRBV5-1 to TRBJ1-6, with 7 bases that match TRBD1. The DNA for the CDR3 is TGCGCCAGCCGTCAGGGGGGTTACTTAACCTATAATTCACCCCTCCACTTT. As protein: CASRQGGYLTYNSPLHF.